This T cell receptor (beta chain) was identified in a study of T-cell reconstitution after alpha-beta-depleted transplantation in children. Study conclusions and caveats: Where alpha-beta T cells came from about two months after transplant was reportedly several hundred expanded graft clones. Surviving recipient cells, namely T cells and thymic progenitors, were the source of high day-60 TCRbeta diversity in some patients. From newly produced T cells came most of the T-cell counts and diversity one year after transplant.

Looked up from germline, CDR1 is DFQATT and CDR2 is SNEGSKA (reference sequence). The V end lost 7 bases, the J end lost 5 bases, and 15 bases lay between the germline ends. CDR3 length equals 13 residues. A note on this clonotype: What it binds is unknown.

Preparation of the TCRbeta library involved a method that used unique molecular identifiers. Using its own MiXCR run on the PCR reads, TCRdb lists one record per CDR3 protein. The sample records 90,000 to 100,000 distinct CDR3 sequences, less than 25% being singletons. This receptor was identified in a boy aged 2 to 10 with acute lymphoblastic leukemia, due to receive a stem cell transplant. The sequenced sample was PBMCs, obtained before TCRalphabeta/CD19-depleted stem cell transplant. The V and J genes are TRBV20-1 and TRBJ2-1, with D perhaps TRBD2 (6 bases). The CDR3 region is CSESGVRNNEQFF. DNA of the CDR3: TGCAGTGAATCGGGAGTACGAAACAATGAGCAGTTCTTC.